This entry describes one TCR beta chain. Its specific antigen is unknown. There are no base qualities to consult, and no much larger clone falls within one base. The sample is drawn from a study of blood T cell repertoires in COVID-19 (dated by TCRdb to the early 2020s). Regarding the research as a whole: The collaborator samples originated in the United States, Italy and Spain and spanned the acute and convalescent phases of COVID-19. The material from the prospective study consisted of cDNA or gDNA derived from T cells, B-cell-depleted T cells, or PBMCs. Deeply sampled blood TCRbeta repertoires from subjects exposed to, actively infected with, or recovered from COVID-19 were included in the dataset. The repertoires were released in a freely available public database meant as a resource for research on the immune response to SARS-CoV-2. The samples were drawn from the first 160 participants of the ongoing ImmuneRACE study and from some 1,300 subjects provided by 6 global collaborators. Nearly every sample came with metadata listing a de-identified subject ID, COVID-19 status, age in years and sex. HLA class I and class II types, where available, came from metadata supplied by the sample provider rather than from assay-based typing.

Each collaborating institution followed its own protocols to collect whole blood in K2EDTA tubes. For TCRbeta analysis, collaborators shipped samples as frozen whole blood, isolated PBMCs, or DNA extracted from either of those sample types. CDR1 GTSNPN and CDR2 SVGIG were looked up in the germline V gene (reference sequence). The CDR3 numbers 14 residues from cysteine through phenylalanine. CDR3 DNA is the only sequence kept; it has 42 bases, read in frame from the first base. Trimming accounts for 4 bases at V and 7 bases at J, while the number of junction bases matched to no gene is 7. The full study reports these points: How much clinical and demographic metadata was included differed by source and by participant, and the metadata was provided uncurated.

TCRbeta CDR3 regions were amplified from genomic DNA by means of the immunoSEQ Assay, a bias-controlled multiplex PCR. Per the source publication's procedure: Nucleated cell counts per sample were estimated from amplification of reference gene primers within the assay. To quantify the absolute abundance of each unique TCRbeta CDR3 rearrangement, sequence reads were collapsed and filtered. Productive Simpson clonality was computed per sample as the square root of Simpson's diversity index over productive rearrangements. TCRdb limited this immuneACCESS table to in-frame rearrangements with V and J called. A share of clones is missing; checked studies link under half to unresolved V genes, and the rest is unexplained. V, J and clone size are those of that table, while D and trimming were read from the DNA. The sample table records 270,000 or so clones; around 89% of these occur just once. Around 4.4% of the sample lies in the top ten.

The V and J segments used are TRBV30 and TRBJ1-4; TRBD1 fits 9 bases in the junction. Sequenced input: peripheral blood. The source is a man aged 40-49 years with acute or convalescent COVID-19. The sequenced DNA: TGTGCCTGGACCGCCGGGACAGGGCGTGAAAAACTGTTTTTT. Its protein product is CAWTAGTGREKLFF.